The source of this TCR beta chain is a study of T cells expressing NK-cell markers. Comment on this clonotype: Its antigen is not known.

TCRdb reprocessed the 5' RACE reads and keeps a single row for each CDR3 protein, giving no DNA. The sample data list over 250,000 distinct CDR3 sequences. General observations from the study: In a group of five to seven donors, dominant NKG2C+ clonotypes represented roughly 1.0-8% of CD8+ T cells.

The CDR3 is made up of 14 amino acids. Germline CDR1 and CDR2: SGHRS and YFSETQ. Sequenced sample: blood T cells: a sorted CD56 or NKG2C T cell subset, CD4+ or CD8+ T cells, or bulk PBMC T cells (not recorded which). The sequence derives from a woman aged 18 to 75 in good health. This sequence joins TRBV5-1 and TRBJ2-5; TCRdb names TRBD1, which stays unverified in the absence of DNA. The CDR3 sequence: CASSQDRSQETQYF.